This note documents a single T cell receptor beta chain sequence. The germline V gene has CDR1 SGHNT and CDR2 YYREEE (reference sequence). The CDR3 contains 15 residues. With 1 base removed from V and 6 bases from J, the gap between germline ends came to 16 bases. The data belong to a study of blood T cell repertoires in COVID-19. Study summary: COVID-19 samples collected from the United States, Italy and Spain covered acute and convalescent phases. In each case, the material was cDNA or gDNA derived from T cells, B-cell-depleted T cells, or PBMCs.

Per the original data handling: Estimates of nucleated cell counts were drawn from the amplification of reference gene primers. Profiling relied on immunoSEQ multiplex PCR, and the TCRdb table lists in-frame clones only, not all of them. The V and J calls and clone size come from that table; D and trimming were worked out from the DNA. This table holds more than 100,000 clones, about nine tenths found once. The specimen sequenced was peripheral blood. The gene calls are TRBV5-4 and TRBJ1-1; D not resolved. This clonotype was sampled from a man in his forties or fifties with acute or convalescent COVID-19. CDR3: CASSLSPPPGAEAFF. DNA for the CDR3: TGTGCCAGCAGCTTGTCACCCCCACCAGGCGCTGAAGCTTTCTTT.